The present entry profiles one T cell receptor (beta chain) with its context. Its antigen is still unknown. Base qualities are not at hand, and no much larger clone is one base apart. Each collaborating institution followed its own protocols to collect whole blood in K2EDTA tubes. For TCRbeta analysis, collaborators shipped samples as frozen whole blood, isolated PBMCs, or DNA extracted from either of those sample types. The entry originates in a study of blood T cell repertoires in COVID-19 (dated by TCRdb to the early 2020s). In terms of the full investigation: Samples covering the acute and convalescent phases of COVID-19 were provided by collaborators in the United States, Italy and Spain. Where available, HLA class I and class II types were obtained from metadata supplied by the sample provider rather than from assay-based typing. Deeply sampled blood TCRbeta repertoires from subjects exposed to, actively infected with, or recovered from COVID-19 were included in the dataset. Samples came from the ongoing ImmuneRACE study (first 160 participants) plus 1,254 subjects from 6 global collaborators. The prospective study material was composed of cDNA or gDNA derived from T cells, B-cell-depleted T cells, or PBMCs. A de-identified subject ID, COVID-19 status, age in years and sex were almost always included in the sample metadata. The repertoires were made available in a free public database intended to serve as a resource for research on the immune response to SARS-CoV-2. Overall study results and their limits: The amount of clinical and demographic metadata varied by source and participant and was provided uncurated.

TCRbeta CDR3 regions were amplified from genomic DNA by means of the immunoSEQ Assay, a bias-controlled multiplex PCR. Per the original workflow: The number of nucleated cells in each sample was estimated by amplification of reference gene primers within the assay. Sequence reads were collapsed and filtered to measure the absolute abundance of every unique TCRbeta CDR3 rearrangement. For each sample, productive Simpson clonality was calculated by taking the square root of Simpson's diversity index across productive rearrangements. TCRdb stores this immuneACCESS table with in-frame sequences only. Part of the clones is absent; in the studies checked, under half of the shortfall reflects unresolved V genes, and no reason is known for the rest. The DNA gave D and trimming, while V, J and clone size come from that table. This sample holds about 180,000 clones; about 86% were observed only once. The ten top clones hold approximately 7% of the sample.

The source material was peripheral blood. The source of this sequence is a man aged 50 to 59 with active or convalescent COVID-19.

The sequenced DNA: TGTGCCAGCTCTCCCCCAATGAACACCGGGGAGCTGTTTTTT. This gives the protein CASSPPMNTGELFF. The rearranged segments are TRBV18 and TRBJ2-2; the D gene assignment is ambiguous. Including the terminal cysteine and phenylalanine, the CDR3 comprises 14 residues. Kept here is only the CDR3 DNA, which spans 42 bases and is read in frame from base 1. V loses 6 bases of germline sequence and J loses 1 base, and the interval between the two ends is 9 bases. CDR1 and CDR2 were assigned from the germline V gene as KGHSH and LQKENI.